This passage covers 23 T cell receptor beta chains from one sample sequenced in a study of T cell responses to AZD1222 COVID-19 vaccine. Clones were read by immunoSEQ multiplex PCR, and TCRdb kept only the in-frame ones, dropping some. Here the sample spans more than 110,000 clones, approximately 90% being singletons. The material was peripheral blood, obtained on day 0 of AZD1222 vaccination. The receptors were gathered from an adult in good health.

The chain uses TRBV4-3 and TRBJ2-3; 10 nucleotides align to TRBD2. CDR1 LGHNA and CDR2 YSLEER come from the germline V gene. J lost 5 bases, V lost 5 bases, and 13 bases had no gene match. This CDR3 has 17 amino acids. The CDR3 nucleotides read TGCGCCAGCAGCGATCGGATGGCTAGCGGGGGTGGAGATACGCAGTATTTT. This codes for CASSDRMASGGGDTQYF.

This chain joins TRBV24-1 and TRBJ2-7; D is undetermined. The CDR3 has 15 amino acids. Trimming took 3 bases from V and 2 from J, leaving 13 bases between them. Per germline, CDR1 KGHDR and CDR2 SFDVKD. The CDR3 DNA follows: TGTGCCACCAGTGATCCCCAGGCCCTTACCTACGAGCAGTACTTC. Protein product: CATSDPQALTYEQYF.

This clone was counted a single time. The rearrangement uses TRBV5-4 and TRBJ1-6; the D gene is possibly TRBD1 (6 bases). The length of the CDR3 is 14 residues. Trimming left V 2 bases short and J 9 bases short, with 12 bases between. The germline V gene has CDR1 SGHNT and CDR2 YYREEE (reference sequence). CDR3 coding DNA: TGTGCCAGCAGCTTTGCCGGGGGGCTTTCACCCCTCCACTTT. Amino acids: CASSFAGGLSPLHF. Complete variable domain (other parts from reference TRBV5-4 and TRBJ1-6): ETGVTQSPTHLIKTRGQQVTLRCSSQSGHNTVSWYQQALGQGPQFIFQYYREEENGRGNFPPRFSGLQFPNYSSELNVNALELDDSALYLCASSFAGGLSPLHFGNGTRLTVT.

This chain joins TRBV14 and TRBJ2-7, with D unclear. The CDR3 runs to 14 residues. Trimming cost V 2 bases and J 4 bases, with 12 bases left between them. CDR1 is SGHDN, CDR2 FVKESK, per germline. The CDR3 nucleotides are TGTGCCAGCAGCCAATCTACGACCGATTACGAGCAGTACTTC. Translation: CASSQSTTDYEQYF.

The chain couples TRBV12-3 or TRBV12-4 to TRBJ1-5; a possible D gene is TRBD1 (5 bases). The CDR3 contains 13 residues. Trimming took 8 bases from V and 0 from J, leaving 8 bases between them. The CDR3 reads CASCRDSNQPQHF. In DNA form, the CDR3 reads TGTGCCAGCTGCAGGGATAGCAATCAGCCCCAGCATTTT.

Here the CDR3 reads CASSPGVSGVNTGELFF. The CDR3 nucleotides are TGTGCCAGCAGCCCAGGGGTGAGCGGTGTGAACACCGGGGAGCTGTTTTTT. This chain uses TRBV7-3 with TRBJ2-2, with TRBD1 as a possible D gene (6 bases). Trimming took 5 bases from V and 1 from J, leaving 17 bases between them. Germline CDR1 reads SGHTA; CDR2 reads FQGTGA. The CDR3 length is 17 residues.

Turning to this clone: Other DNA sequences in this specimen translate into the identical CDR3. The J gene is TRBJ2-7, the V gene TRBV11-2; tentative D call: TRBD2 (5 bases). CDR1 SGHAT and CDR2 FQNNGV come from the germline V gene. There are 13 residues in the CDR3. V was shortened by 1 base and J by 1 base, with 5 bases between the two germline ends. The CDR3 protein is CASSLAGSYEQYF. In DNA form, the CDR3 reads TGTGCCAGCAGCTTAGCGGGGTCCTACGAGCAGTACTTC.

V gene TRBV5-1 combines with J gene TRBJ2-7; 8 nucleotides align to TRBD1. The germline CDR1 and CDR2 sequences are SGHRS and YFSETQ. The CDR3 runs to 14 residues. V lost 0 bases, J lost 7 bases, and 6 bases stayed unmatched. The CDR3: CASSLGQGASEQYF. Written as DNA, the CDR3 is TGCGCCAGCAGCTTGGGCCAGGGGGCGAGTGAGCAGTACTTC.

This clone has only a few counts. The chain has TRBV11-3 and TRBJ2-1; perhaps TRBD2 as D (6 bases). The V and J ends lost 1 base and 8 bases respectively, with 9 bases between them. There are 13 residues in the CDR3. Germline CDR1 reads SGHNT; CDR2 reads YENEEA. CDR3 nucleotide sequence: TGTGCCAGCAGCTTAGCTGGAGGGGATGAGCAGTTCTTC. Translation: CASSLAGGDEQFF.

The rearrangement uses TRBV7-6 and TRBJ2-1, with D perhaps assigned TRBD1 or TRBD2 (6 bases each). Germline CDR1 reads SGHVS; CDR2 reads FNYEAQ. The CDR3 is made up of 17 amino acids. Trimming cost V 2 bases and J 1 base, with 15 bases left between them. The CDR3 nucleotides read TGTGCCAGCAGCTTATTGGTGGGGGGCCTGTCCTACAATGAGCAGTTCTTC. Its protein is CASSLLVGGLSYNEQFF.

The J gene is TRBJ1-2, the V gene TRBV20-1, with D unclear. The V end lost 6 bases, the J end lost 0 bases, and 2 bases lay between the germline ends. The CDR3 contains 10 residues. Germline CDR1 and CDR2: DFQATT and SNEGSKA (reference sequence). In nucleotides, the CDR3 is TGCAGTGCCTCTAACTATGGCTACACCTTC. This codes for CSASNYGYTF.

The chain has TRBV7-8 and TRBJ1-1; D remains unclear. Germline loops: CDR1 SGHVS, CDR2 FQNEAQ. V was pared by 3 bases and J by 5 bases, with 10 bases between. There are 13 residues in the CDR3. The CDR3 here is CASSFTAGTEAFF. In DNA form, the CDR3 reads TGTGCCAGCAGCTTTACCGCGGGAACTGAAGCTTTCTTT.

V and J are TRBV24-1 and TRBJ2-2, with a tentative D call TRBD2 (6 bases). V was shortened by 4 bases and J by 1 base, with 9 bases between the two germline ends. This CDR3 comprises 15 residues. Germline V lookup: CDR1 KGHDR, CDR2 SFDVKD. The CDR3 region has the DNA TGTGCCACCAGTGACTCGACTAGGAACACCGGGGAGCTGTTTTTT. It yields the protein CATSDSTRNTGELFF.

This clone was observed a single time. CDR3 residues: CASRGAGGGELFF. The CDR3 bases are TGTGCCAGCAGGGGGGCAGGAGGCGGGGAGCTGTTTTTT. The gene calls are TRBV12-3 or TRBV12-4 and TRBJ2-2; D perhaps matches TRBD1 (6 bases). This CDR3 has 13 amino acids. The V gene lost 6 bases and the J gene lost 7 bases, with 12 bases spanning the gap.

The rearrangement joins TRBV21-1 to TRBJ1-1; whether TRBD1, the table's D call, matches the DNA was not checked. TRBV21-1 is flagged as a pseudogene. The CDR3 contains 15 residues. The CDR3 coding sequence is TGTGCCAGCAGCGTCACAGGGGACATGAACACTGAAGCTTTCTTT. Protein product: CASSVTGDMNTEAFF.

The V gene is TRBV12-5, the J gene TRBJ1-1; 7 bases map to TRBD1. Germline V gives CDR1 LGHNT, CDR2 FRNRAP. The CDR3 has 15 residues. The junction had 12 bases not matched to a gene; V was cut back by 6 bases and J by 5 bases. The CDR3 loop is CASGKTRQGLTEAFF. The CDR3 DNA sequence: TGTGCTAGTGGGAAGACCCGACAGGGTTTGACTGAAGCTTTCTTT.

J is TRBJ1-1 and V is TRBV5-1, with D possibly matching TRBD1 (6 bases). There are 14 residues in the CDR3. Deletions cut 0 bases from V and 1 base from J, with 7 bases between. Germline loops: CDR1 SGHRS, CDR2 YFSETQ. CDR3 protein: CASSLGGQNTEAFF. The CDR3 nucleotides read TGCGCCAGCAGCTTGGGGGGACAGAACACTGAAGCTTTCTTT.

J is TRBJ1-1 and V is TRBV28; the match to TRBD1 covers 7 bases. Germline V gene data show CDR1 as MDHEN and CDR2 as SYDVKM. V was clipped by 6 bases and J by 9 bases; unmatched bases: 13. The CDR3 sequence is 14 residues long. CDR3 residues: CASSDLIRGPKAFF. CDR3 nucleotides: TGTGCCAGCAGCGATTTGATAAGGGGGCCTAAAGCTTTCTTT.

V is TRBV10-3 and J is TRBJ1-1, with a possible D match to TRBD1 (5 bases). Trimming took off 3 bases at V and 6 bases at J, with 17 bases between the two ends. Germline loops: CDR1 ENHRY, CDR2 SYGVKD. The CDR3 totals 15 residues. CDR3 sequence reads: CAISDTPGVYAEAFF. In DNA form, the CDR3 reads TGTGCCATCAGTGACACCCCGGGGGTGTACGCTGAAGCTTTCTTT.

V is TRBV6-5 and J is TRBJ1-5; 8 positions agree with TRBD1. Losses at the gene ends were 6 bases for V and 3 bases for J; bases not matched to a gene: 4. Germline CDR1 reads MNHEY; CDR2 reads SVGAGI. The CDR3 covers 14 residues. The CDR3 spells CASRVTGDNQPQHF. CDR3 in DNA: TGTGCCAGCAGGGTGACAGGGGACAATCAGCCCCAGCATTTT.

The chain uses TRBV7-9 and TRBJ1-5, with D uncertain. This CDR3 has 12 residues. The germline gives CDR1 SEHNR, CDR2 FQNEAQ (reference sequence). The ends were cut back, 6 bases at V and 7 bases at J, with 10 bases in the middle. The CDR3 sequence is CASSSDFQPQHF. The CDR3 DNA reads as TGTGCCAGCAGTTCGGACTTCCAGCCCCAGCATTTT.

This chain connects TRBV4-3 to TRBJ1-6; 9 bases are a match to TRBD1. Germline assignment: CDR1 LGHNA and CDR2 YSLEER. J lost 4 bases, V lost 0 bases, and 7 bases had no gene match. The CDR3 is made up of 18 amino acids. CDR3 DNA sequence: TGCGCCAGCAGCCAAGATCGGGGACAGGGAAAATATAATTCACCCCTCCACTTT. Protein product: CASSQDRGQGKYNSPLHF.

The V gene is TRBV5-1, the J gene TRBJ1-6, with 7 bases matching TRBD1. The V and J ends lost 4 bases and 7 bases, in that order; junction bases with no gene match: 5. The germline V gene has CDR1 SGHRS and CDR2 YFSETQ. The CDR3 is 14 amino acids. The CDR3 here is CASSTGQLNSPLHF. The CDR3 DNA reads as TGCGCCAGCAGCACGGGACAGTTAAATTCACCCCTCCACTTT.